Sequencing of this T cell receptor beta chain was carried out in a study of T cells after yellow fever vaccination. TCRdb re-called the 5' RACE reads through MiXCR, storing one row per CDR3 protein. The sample yields 110,000 or so distinct CDR3 sequences, roughly 7.9% seen once. This clonotype was seen repeatedly, ten times or more. The CDR3 consists of 16 residues. V was clipped by 2 bases and J by 1 base; unmatched bases: 6. The V gene's germline CDR1 is SGHRS and CDR2 YFSETQ. The genes are TRBV5-1 and TRBJ2-5, with 9 bases matching TRBD1. This TCR was recovered from a young man who received the YFV17D yellow fever vaccine. Material: CD4+ T cells sorted from PBMCs, obtained around 45 days after the first yellow fever vaccination. CDR3 sequence (DNA): TGCGCCAGCAGCTTCCAACTGACAGGGGGCCAAGAGACCCAGTACTTC. Translated, it gives CASSFQLTGGQETQYF.